This T cell receptor (beta chain) was identified in a study of blood T cell repertoires in COVID-19 (dated by TCRdb to the early 2020s). Looking at the study overall: Samples from collaborators originated in the United States, Italy and Spain and spanned both the acute and convalescent phases of COVID-19. The material from the prospective study consisted of cDNA or gDNA derived from T cells, B-cell-depleted T cells, or PBMCs. The dataset comprised deeply sampled blood TCRbeta repertoires from subjects exposed to, actively infected with, or recovered from COVID-19. The repertoires were released in a freely available public database meant as a resource for research on the immune response to SARS-CoV-2. The samples were drawn from two sources: the first 160 participants of the ongoing ImmuneRACE study, and 1,254 subjects contributed by 6 global collaborators. Nearly every sample came with metadata listing a de-identified subject ID, COVID-19 status, age in years and sex. Where available, HLA class I and class II types were obtained from metadata supplied by the sample provider rather than from assay-based typing. What the study reported, not specific to this receptor: Clinical and demographic metadata were provided uncurated, with the amount varying by source and participant.

On this clone: No cognate antigen has been identified for it. Per-nucleotide qualities are absent, and no much larger clonotype sits a single base away.

The collaborating institutions used their own protocols to collect whole blood in K2EDTA tubes. For TCRbeta analysis, collaborators shipped samples as frozen whole blood, isolated PBMCs, or DNA extracted from either of those sample types. TCRbeta CDR3 regions were amplified from genomic DNA using the immunoSEQ Assay, a bias-controlled multiplex PCR. On the authors' methods: Within the assay, amplification of reference gene primers was used to estimate how many nucleated cells each sample contained. To quantify the absolute abundance of each unique TCRbeta CDR3 rearrangement, sequence reads were collapsed and filtered. For each sample, productive Simpson clonality was calculated as the square root of Simpson's diversity index across productive rearrangements. This immuneACCESS table, as held by TCRdb, lists in-frame sequences with V and J called but not all clones. Of the missing ones, under half trace to an unresolved V gene in checked studies; the others have no known cause. V, J and clone size reflect that table, while D and trimming were determined from the DNA. The sample table records hundreds of thousands of clones; around 85% of these occur just once. The top ten clones comprise around 2.2% of the sample.

The CDR3, from cysteine to phenylalanine, totals 14 residues. Only CDR3 DNA remains: 42 bases, in frame from the first base. The germline V gene supplies CDR1 MNHEY and CDR2 SVGAGI. V sheds 2 bases and J sheds 3 bases, leaving 10 bases between their ends. The sequenced sample consisted of peripheral blood. The TCR originated in a woman aged 45-60 years with acute or convalescent COVID-19. This chain joins TRBV6-5 to TRBJ1-1, with a tentative D gene TRBD1 over 6 matching bases. The CDR3 protein is CASSYGTFDTEAFF. The bases are TGTGCCAGCAGTTACGGGACATTTGACACTGAAGCTTTCTTT.